This T cell receptor (beta chain) was sequenced for a study of cytomegalovirus exposure and HLA in healthy donors (dated by TCRdb to about 2017). In the study overall: In an earlier analysis of approximately 640 of the donors, less than 350 Gb of sequence data and 117 million unique TCR beta sequences from roughly 190 million T cells were reported. An early release covering 550 to 650 HLA-typed donors comprised roughly 300 gigabases of sequencing data and around 80 million unique TCR sequences. Of the approximately 400 genotyped donors, roughly 76% were placed in the genetic ancestry cluster associated with self-reported Caucasian donors. The study aimed to test whether cataloging public T cell receptors could reveal signatures of past pathogen exposure. The study profiled the T cell repertoires of 500 to 800 subjects by immunosequencing and related them to cytomegalovirus serostatus. A separate validation cohort of 100 to 150 different subjects was used in addition to the roughly 700-subject first cohort. To predict cytomegalovirus infection status, the study combined high-throughput TCR immunosequencing, statistical association of individual TCRs with disease status, and machine learning. A later analysis re-analyzed previously published TCR beta repertoires from 660 or so donors and added high-resolution HLA genotyping to study TCR occurrence patterns. In the later analysis, no new phenotypic data were used to find candidate immune exposures; instead, reliance was placed on TCR beta sequences and their occurrence across donors. To decide whether each TCR beta V gene segment behaved as functional or pseudogenic, an earlier analysis of several hundred of the donors relied on high-throughput TCR beta sequencing. Alongside the repertoire data, information on donor age, sex, ethnicity and CMV serostatus was compiled. A later genetic analysis took genome-wide SNP genotypes for about three fifths of the 666 donors and used that subset as a discovery cohort. Every repertoire in the discovery cohort had been generated on one and the same sequencing platform. Class I and class II HLA loci were covered by the typing at four-digit resolution. Typing coverage differed by locus: A, B, C, DRB1 and DQB1 were typed in roughly 629-630 donors, DQA1 in 500 to 550, DPA1 in approximately 610, and DPB1 in roughly 450. Several DR-DQ haplotypes were treated as single units for association and clustering because of strong linkage in the cohort. Among approximately 370 genotyped donors of the cohort, an average of approximately 220,000 unique TCR beta nucleotide sequences was sequenced per donor, of which roughly 17% were non-productive.

Comment on this clone: Its antigen remains undetermined. No base-level quality is on record; no much larger clone is a single base apart.

Here is what the overall study found, with its caveats: HLA typing was unavailable for some donors at each locus, so association tests used only the typed subset. A cluster of highly shared sequence variants was judged likely to be a technical artifact of the sequencing pipeline. The authors suggested that the approach could potentially be generalized to other disease states and immunological phenotypes. An association between a missense DCLRE1C variant and V-gene and J-gene trimming of TCR beta chains was found in a later genetic analysis and replicated in an independent cohort. Compared with equally common non-associated chains, HLA-associated TCR beta chains in a later analysis were more clonally expanded and had lower generation probabilities. The earlier analysis of approximately 560 of the donors excluded seventeen rarely observed V segments, including chromosome 9 orphons, because counts were too low. In an earlier analysis of some 540 of the donors, most TCR beta V segments appeared in productive rearrangements about 87% or about 30% of the time, broadly matching IMGT annotations. In both the original and validation cohorts, the classifier was reported to diagnose cytomegalovirus status with high specificity and sensitivity. In a later analysis, several top co-occurrence clusters were reported to appear linked to parvovirus B19, influenza, CMV and Epstein-Barr virus. In a later genetic analysis, fewer N-insertions in productive TCRs were reported among donors in an Asian-associated ancestry cluster than the approximately 710-donor mean. For the cohort, immune exposure information was limited to CMV serostatus. A further reported finding was that TCR beta sequences accurately predicted the HLA-A and HLA-B alleles for most subjects in the first cohort. The study listed approximately 150 TCR beta chains as associated with cytomegalovirus. A later analysis associated 16,951 TCR beta sequences with specific HLA alleles at a false discovery rate of 0.05. While some public TCRs were present in many individuals, most TCR sequences turned up only very rarely across donors. The presence/absence analyses assumed that sequencing depth was roughly uniform across donors, and that assumption may not be true. The 87-base-pair reads could not distinguish some IMGT-functional V segments, including TRBV6-2 and TRBV6-3, so those segments were excluded. In vitro tests confirmed that a few of the cytomegalovirus-associated TCR beta chains recognize cytomegalovirus antigens. Linkage disequilibrium might explain the correlated functional status among segregating V segments, but an unknown experimental factor could not be ruled out. A later analysis found that TCR association rates varied across HLA loci, with DRB1 alleles showing the most associated TCRs and HLA-C alleles the fewest. When HLA alleles, especially DR and DQ, strongly co-occurred, attributing TCR associations to individual alleles was difficult. Only TCR beta chains were sequenced in this cohort, and the absence of alpha or paired-chain data limited detectable features. According to a later analysis, most CMV-associated TCR beta chains appeared to be HLA-restricted, and the HLA associations seemed to be driven largely by CMV exposure.

Library generation was performed with the immunoSEQ multiplex PCR assay. A mixture of 60 forward primers for TCR Vbeta segments and 13 reverse primers for TCR Jbeta segments was used in the multiplex PCR. Amplification of the CDR3 region of rearranged TCR beta genes was performed with a multiplex PCR assay on genomic DNA. The amplified TCR beta libraries were sequenced on the Illumina HiSeq System as 87-base-pair reads. The study's processing was this. A later analysis tallied about 77 million unique TCR beta chains across the 550 to 850 repertoires, and some 12 million of those chains were shared by two or more donors. Raw reads were error-corrected and collapsed into unique sequences with a nearest-neighbor algorithm that merged closely related sequences to remove PCR and sequencing errors. Alignment of CDR3 sequences to IMGT reference sequences was used to assign V, D and J gene segments. For a sequence to be retained, a match of at least six nucleotides to both a V gene segment and a J gene segment was required. Rearrangements were classified as productive when the CDR3 lacked stop codons and remained in frame with V and J, and all other rearrangements were classified as non-productive. Following IMGT convention, CDR3 was defined as the stretch from the second conserved V-encoded cysteine to the conserved J-encoded phenylalanine. In an earlier analysis of around 640 of the donors, sequences lacking an unambiguous match to a single V gene segment were excluded. An earlier analysis of 587 of the donors called V segments functional above 56.7% productive rearrangements and segregating when the between-donor standard deviation exceeded 5%. To diagnose cytomegalovirus status from the catalog of TCR beta chain sequences, a statistical classification framework was built. V and J gene assignment, in a later analysis, came from comparing TCR nucleotide sequences with IMGT/GENE-DB human TR gene sequences. In a later analysis, CDR3 sequences and most-parsimonious VDJ recombination scenarios were assigned using the TCRdist pipeline. In a later analysis, every TCR beta chain was defined by the combination of its CDR3 amino acid sequence and its V-gene family, and reads without a unique V-gene family were dropped. To address suspected cross-contamination and a sequencing artifact, a later analysis removed under 600 highly shared, low-generation-probability nucleotide sequences. In a later analysis, a clonal expansion index for each public chain was calculated from normalized within-repertoire ranks of inferred template counts. In a later analysis, generation probabilities were computed with a VDJ recombination model fitted to out-of-frame rearrangements, and the resulting probabilities were checked against IGoR. In a later analysis, TCR-TCR, TCR-HLA and TCR-CMV co-occurrence was scored with hypergeometric tests, and a repertoire-size bias correction was applied to TCR pairs. A later analysis estimated false discovery rates by permuting HLA or CMV assignments 20 times. A later analysis grouped co-occurring TCRs with DBSCAN, adding TCRdist sequence similarity when clustering within HLA-allele-positive subsets. Co-occurrence clustering excluded repertoires with fewer than 30,000 or more than 120,000 public chains, plus five with anomalous nucleotide sharing. Not all clones reach the TCRdb copy of this immuneACCESS table, which keeps in-frame sequences only. Checked studies attribute under half of the gap to unresolved V genes and leave the rest unexplained. V and J calls and clone size are those listed in that table; D and trimming were worked out from the DNA. This sample comprises more than 150,000 clones, more than 85% of them detected only once. The ten largest clones take up around 0.25% of the sample.

Based on the germline V gene, the CDR1 and CDR2 sequences are MNHEY and SVGAGI. Unmatched junction bases come to 7, with V trimmed by 7 bases and J by 10 bases. Including the terminal cysteine and phenylalanine, the CDR3 comprises 13 residues. The sequence is cut down to CDR3 DNA, 39 bases in frame from base 1. In total, approximately 690 healthy bone marrow donors made up the cohort. Cohort members were all nominally healthy when sampled, although unrecorded immune exposures were likely present. The donor tested CMV seronegative, placing the donor among the 350 or so seronegative members of the cohort. A peripheral blood sample was collected from each donor, and TCR beta sequencing was performed on peripheral blood mononuclear cells. The Qiagen DNeasy Blood Extraction Kit was used to extract genomic DNA from the blood cell samples.

This receptor chain uses TRBV6-5 and TRBJ2-1, with 10 central nucleotides matching TRBD2. The sequence came from a girl in the first two years of life in good health and CMV-seronegative. The sequenced sample consisted of PBMCs. In nucleotide form, the sequence is TGTGCCAGCACCCGCTTGGGACTAGCGGAGCAGTTCTTC. Translated, it gives CASTRLGLAEQFF.